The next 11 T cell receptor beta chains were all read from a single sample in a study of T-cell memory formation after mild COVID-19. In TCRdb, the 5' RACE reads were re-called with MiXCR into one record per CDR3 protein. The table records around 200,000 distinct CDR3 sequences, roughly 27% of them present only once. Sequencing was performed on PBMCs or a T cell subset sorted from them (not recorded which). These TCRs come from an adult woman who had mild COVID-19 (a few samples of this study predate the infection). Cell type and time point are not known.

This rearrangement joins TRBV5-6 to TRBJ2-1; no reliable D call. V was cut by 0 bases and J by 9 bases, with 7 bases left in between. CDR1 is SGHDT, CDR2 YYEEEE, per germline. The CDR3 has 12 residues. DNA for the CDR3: TGTGCCAGCAGCTTGGCTCGAATTGAGCAGTTCTTC. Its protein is CASSLARIEQFF.

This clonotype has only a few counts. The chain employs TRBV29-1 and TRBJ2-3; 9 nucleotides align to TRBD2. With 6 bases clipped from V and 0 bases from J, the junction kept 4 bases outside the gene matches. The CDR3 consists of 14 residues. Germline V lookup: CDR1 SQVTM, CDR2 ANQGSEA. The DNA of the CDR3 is TGCAGCGTGTTAACTAGCGGGAGCACAGATACGCAGTATTTT. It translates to CSVLTSGSTDTQYF.

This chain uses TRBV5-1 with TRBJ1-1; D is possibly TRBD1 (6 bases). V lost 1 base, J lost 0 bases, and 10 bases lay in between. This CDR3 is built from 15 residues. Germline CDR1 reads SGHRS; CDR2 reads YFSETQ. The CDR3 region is CASSLQGTMNTEAFF. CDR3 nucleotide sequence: TGCGCCAGCAGCTTGCAGGGGACGATGAACACTGAAGCTTTCTTT. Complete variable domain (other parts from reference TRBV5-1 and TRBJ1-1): KAGVTQTPRYLIKTRGQQVTLSCSPISGHRSVSWYQQTPGQGLQFLFEYFSETQRNKGNFPGRFSGRQFSNSRSEMNVSTLELGDSALYLCASSLQGTMNTEAFFGQGTRLTVV.

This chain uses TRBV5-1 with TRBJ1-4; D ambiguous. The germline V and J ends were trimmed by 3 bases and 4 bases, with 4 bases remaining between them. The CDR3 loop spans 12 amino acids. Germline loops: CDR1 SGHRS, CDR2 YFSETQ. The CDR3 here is CASSYSNEKLFF. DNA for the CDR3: TGCGCCAGCAGCTACAGTAATGAAAAACTGTTTTTT.

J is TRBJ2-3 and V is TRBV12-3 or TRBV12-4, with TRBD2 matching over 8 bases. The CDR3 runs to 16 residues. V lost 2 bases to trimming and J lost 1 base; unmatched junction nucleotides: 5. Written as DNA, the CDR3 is TGTGCCAGCAGTTTAATGGCGACTAGCGGCACAGATACGCAGTATTTT. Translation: CASSLMATSGTDTQYF.

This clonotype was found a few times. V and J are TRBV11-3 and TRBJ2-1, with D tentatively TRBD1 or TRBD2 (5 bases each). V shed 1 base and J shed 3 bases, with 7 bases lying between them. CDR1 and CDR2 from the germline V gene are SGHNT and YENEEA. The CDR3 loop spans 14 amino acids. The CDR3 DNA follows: TGTGCCAGCAGCTTAGGAGGGGTCTACAATGAGCAGTTCTTC. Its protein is CASSLGGVYNEQFF.

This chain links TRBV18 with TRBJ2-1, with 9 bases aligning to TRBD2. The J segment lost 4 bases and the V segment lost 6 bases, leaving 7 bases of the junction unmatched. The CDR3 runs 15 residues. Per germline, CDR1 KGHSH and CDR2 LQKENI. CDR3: CASSTYSGGYNEQFF. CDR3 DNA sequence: TGTGCCAGCTCTACCTATAGCGGGGGATACAATGAGCAGTTCTTC.

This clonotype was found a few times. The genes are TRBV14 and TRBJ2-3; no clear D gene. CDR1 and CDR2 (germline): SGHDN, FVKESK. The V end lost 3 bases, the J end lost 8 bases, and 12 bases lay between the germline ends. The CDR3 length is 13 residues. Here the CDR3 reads CASSHPAGRTQYF. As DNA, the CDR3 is TGTGCCAGCAGCCATCCCGCCGGTCGTACGCAGTATTTT.

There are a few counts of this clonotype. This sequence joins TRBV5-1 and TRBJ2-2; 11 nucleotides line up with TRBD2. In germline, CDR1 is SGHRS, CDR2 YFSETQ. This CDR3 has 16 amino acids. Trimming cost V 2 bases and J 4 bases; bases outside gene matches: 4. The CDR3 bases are TGCGCCAGCAGCTTCCTAGCGGGGGGCTTCACCGGGGAGCTGTTTTTT. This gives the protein CASSFLAGGFTGELFF.

CDR3 nucleotides: TGTGCCAGCAGCTTAGATGTCGGGAGGGCCGGGGTTGAGCAGTTCTTC. This translates into CASSLDVGRAGVEQFF. V is TRBV7-6 and J is TRBJ2-1, with TRBD2 matching 8 bases. CDR1 is SGHVS, CDR2 FNYEAQ, per germline. V was pared by 1 base and J by 9 bases, with 11 bases of the junction left unmatched. The CDR3 totals 16 residues.

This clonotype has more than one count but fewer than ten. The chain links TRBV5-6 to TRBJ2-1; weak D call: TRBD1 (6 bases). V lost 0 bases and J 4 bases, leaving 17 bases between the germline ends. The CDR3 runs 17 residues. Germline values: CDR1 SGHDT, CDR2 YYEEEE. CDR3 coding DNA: TGTGCCAGCAGCTTGGGGTTGACAGGAGAAGCTTACAATGAGCAGTTCTTC. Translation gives CASSLGLTGEAYNEQFF. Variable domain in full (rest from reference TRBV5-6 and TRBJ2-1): DAGVTQSPTHLIKTRGQQVTLRCSPKSGHDTVSWYQQALGQGPQFIFQYYEEEERQRGNFPDRFSGHQFPNYSSELNVNALLLGDSALYLCASSLGLTGEAYNEQFFGPGTRLTVL.